This TCR beta chain appears in the sequencing data of a study of cytomegalovirus exposure and HLA in healthy donors. Germline values: CDR1 LNHDA, CDR2 SQIVND (reference sequence). V gave up 6 bases and J gave up 5 bases; unmatched junction bases: 3. The CDR3 is made up of 14 amino acids. This PCR relied on a set of 60 Vbeta primers and 13 Jbeta primers. Assay: immunoSEQ multiplex PCR; the TCRdb copy retains only in-frame clones and omits some. The sample holds 130,000 or so clones, about 76% seen once. The clonotype comes from a woman in her 40s in good health and CMV-seronegative. The source material was PBMCs. This chain links TRBV19 with TRBJ2-2; 10 bases are shared with TRBD1. This chain's CDR3 is CASRQDRGTGELFF. CDR3 DNA sequence: TGTGCCAGTAGACAGGACAGGGGGACCGGGGAGCTGTTTTTT.